This T cell receptor (beta chain) was recovered during a study of CD8+ T cells in alopecia areata. Overall study context: Severity in treated patients was scored by percentage of scalp area affected.

V dropped 4 bases and J dropped 3 bases, with 11 bases sitting between them. Germline CDR1 is SQVTM and CDR2 is ANQGSEA. This CDR3 region has 13 residues. This clone was detected a few times. Its specificity is not known. Study results and caveats: Clonality in the scalp and expanded CD8+ clones ranked among the top 100 were significantly decreased by tofacitinib.

Specified treatment: oral pan-JAK inhibitor, 5-10 mg twice daily. The researchers isolated CD4+ and CD8+ T cells from PBMCs by sorting. TCR sequencing used cDNA made by reverse transcription of extracted RNA. Some clones are missing from TCRdb's copy, which holds only in-frame ones; the method was immunoSEQ multiplex PCR. The sample lists more than 95,000 clones; under 65% were seen once. The sequences come from CD4+ T cells sorted from blood, collected at week 4, from a patient treated with tofacitinib. The source is a human donor with alopecia areata. This sequence joins TRBV29-1 and TRBJ2-3, with TRBD1 as a possible D gene (5 bases). The CDR3 sequence: CSVGWGRTDTQYF. The DNA of the CDR3 is TGCAGCGTTGGTTGGGGCAGAACAGATACGCAGTATTTT.